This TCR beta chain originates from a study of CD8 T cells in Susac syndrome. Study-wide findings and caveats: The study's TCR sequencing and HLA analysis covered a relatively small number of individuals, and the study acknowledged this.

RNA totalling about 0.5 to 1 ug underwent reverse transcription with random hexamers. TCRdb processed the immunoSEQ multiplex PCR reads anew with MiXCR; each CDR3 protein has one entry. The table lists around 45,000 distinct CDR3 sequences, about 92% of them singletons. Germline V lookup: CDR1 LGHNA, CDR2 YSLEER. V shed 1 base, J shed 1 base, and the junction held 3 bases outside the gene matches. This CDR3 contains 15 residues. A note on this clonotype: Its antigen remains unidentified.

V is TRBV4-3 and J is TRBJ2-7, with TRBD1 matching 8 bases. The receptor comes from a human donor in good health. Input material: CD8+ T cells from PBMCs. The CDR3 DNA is TGCGCCAGCAGCCAAGGGACAGGGAGGTCCTACGAGCAGTACTTC. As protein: CASSQGTGRSYEQYF.